This T cell receptor (beta chain) was profiled in a study of blood T cell repertoires in COVID-19. Overall study: Whether acute or convalescent, the COVID-19 samples came from the United States, Italy and Spain.

The table came from immunoSEQ multiplex PCR; TCRdb's copy has only in-frame clones and leaves some out. The sample records 95,000 to 150,000 clones, about 88% being singletons. The V gene end was trimmed by 4 bases and the J gene end by 5 bases; junction bases not matched to a gene: 5. The CDR3 runs 14 residues. CDR1 is SNHLY, CDR2 FYNNEI, per germline. The receptor comes from a human donor in a cohort sampled during active COVID-19. Sequences were obtained from peripheral blood. This chain joins TRBV2 and TRBJ2-5; 9 nucleotides agree with TRBD1. Here the CDR3 reads CASSGQGGGETQYF. The CDR3 DNA sequence: TGTGCCAGCAGTGGACAGGGGGGAGGTGAGACCCAGTACTTC.